This T cell receptor beta chain was sequenced during a study of blood T cell repertoires in COVID-19 (dated by TCRdb to the early 2020s). In the study overall: Samples covering the acute and convalescent phases of COVID-19 were provided by collaborators in the United States, Italy and Spain. The material from the prospective study consisted of cDNA or gDNA derived from T cells, B-cell-depleted T cells, or PBMCs. Deeply sampled blood TCRbeta repertoires from subjects exposed to, actively infected with, or recovered from COVID-19 were included in the dataset. The repertoires were released in a freely available public database meant as a resource for research on the immune response to SARS-CoV-2. The samples were drawn from the first 160 participants of the ongoing ImmuneRACE study and from 1,200 or so subjects provided by 6 global collaborators. The sample metadata nearly always contained a de-identified subject ID, COVID-19 status, age in years and sex. Where HLA class I and class II types were available, the types were taken from metadata supplied by the sample provider, not from assay-based typing.

Study-wide conclusions, independent of this receptor: The amount of clinical and demographic metadata varied by source and participant and was provided uncurated.

The germline V gene yields MNHEY for CDR1 and SVGAGI for CDR2. From the cysteine through the phenylalanine, the CDR3 covers 12 amino acids. The DNA shown is the 36-base CDR3, in frame from base 1. V is clipped by 5 bases and J by 2 bases, and the sequence between their germline boundaries is 7 bases long. Collaborating institutions collected whole blood in K2EDTA tubes following their own protocols. For TCRbeta analysis, collaborators shipped samples as frozen whole blood, isolated PBMCs, or DNA extracted from either of those sample types. Details on this clone: It has no known antigen specificity. Base qualities are not recorded, but no much larger clone differs from it by a single base.

TCRbeta CDR3 regions were amplified from genomic DNA by means of the immunoSEQ Assay, a bias-controlled multiplex PCR. As for the original processing: The number of nucleated cells in each sample was estimated by amplification of reference gene primers within the assay. To quantify the absolute abundance of each unique TCRbeta CDR3 rearrangement, sequence reads were collapsed and filtered. Productive Simpson clonality was computed per sample as the square root of Simpson's diversity index over productive rearrangements. In its TCRdb copy, this immuneACCESS table keeps in-frame sequences only and misses some clones. Where compared with another copy, unresolved V genes explain less than half of these, and the others have no known cause. That table supplies the V and J calls and clone size; D and trimming were determined from the DNA. In this sample the table shows 75,000 to 90,000 clones, around 91% of which occur a single time. The leading ten clones occupy 1.9% of the sample.

This TCR derives from a woman aged 50 to 60 in a cohort sampled during active COVID-19. In this chain, TRBV6-5 is recombined with TRBJ2-7, with the D gene not confidently named. The sample comprised peripheral blood. At the DNA level, the sequence is TGTGCCAGCAGTACAGCCCCCTACGAGCAGTACTTC. It translates as CASSTAPYEQYF.